This T cell receptor beta chain is drawn from a study of Graves' ophthalmopathy and Graves' hyperthyroidism. The TCR beta CDR3 regions underwent amplification from RNA transcripts. Scientists carried out first-round RT-PCR using HTBI primers and then a second-round multiplex PCR. One entry per CDR3 protein results from TCRdb running MiXCR on the multiplex PCR reads. This table holds around 1.1 million distinct CDR3 sequences, roughly two fifths found once. Other autoimmune diseases, uncontrolled infections, pregnancy or lactation ruled patients out of participation. Diagnosis used clinical symptoms, serum thyroxine, TRAb, thyroid ultrasound and orbital computed tomography. Study-wide points: With a specificity of roughly 72% and a sensitivity of just under 71%, the model predicted ophthalmopathy progression. In blood appeared most of the expanded thyroid clonotypes whose frequency exceeded 0.001.

This clonotype was seen a handful of times. Antigen unknown. The material sequenced was peripheral blood or thyroid tissue (not recorded which). This receptor was identified in an adult man with Graves' hyperthyroidism.

The CDR3 sequence: CASRPGGFGANVLTF. CDR3 in DNA: TGTGCCAGCAGGCCCGGGGGGTTTGGGGCCAACGTCCTGACTTTC. This chain connects TRBV6-2 or TRBV6-3 to TRBJ2-6; TRBD2 aligns across 7 bases. J was trimmed by 3 bases and V by 6 bases; bases with no gene match: 5. This CDR3 comprises 15 residues. Germline CDR1 MNHEY, CDR2 SVGEGT.